Each of the 13 T cell receptor beta chains below was sequenced from the same sample in a study of beta chain features in type 1 diabetes. As every portion of the isolated RNA was reverse transcribed, the sequencing read expressed TCRB transcripts. The protocol was immunoSEQ multiplex PCR, while the TCRdb copy is restricted to in-frame clones and leaves out a portion. The sample has some 640,000 clones, more than 12% seen once. No antigens are known for them. Broader study findings: Shortening of TCRB CDR3s, moderate but significant, appeared in all four CD4+ subsets of Type 1 diabetes patients.

What was sequenced was naive CD4+ T cells from blood. The receptors derive from a man between 18 and 29 years old with type 1 diabetes.

The genes are TRBV7-9 and TRBJ1-1; 7 bases line up with TRBD1. V dropped 1 base and J dropped 5; count of bases not matched to a gene: 10. This CDR3 region has 16 residues. CDR1 is SEHNR and CDR2 is FQNEAQ in the germline V gene (reference sequence). The DNA of the CDR3 is TGTGCCAGCAGCTTAGTGCTAGGGCCAGGGGGAACTGAAGCTTTCTTT. Protein sequence: CASSLVLGPGGTEAFF. The full variable domain, its missing parts supplied by reference TRBV7-9 and TRBJ1-1, is DTGVSQNPRHKITKRGQNVTFRCDPISEHNRLYWYRQTLGQGPEFLTYFQNEAQLEKSRLLSDRFSAERPKGSFSTLEIQRTEQGDSAMYLCASSLVLGPGGTEAFFGQGTRLTVV.

About this clone: Other nucleotide sequences from this sample produce the same CDR3. CDR3 sequence reads: CAWSRANYGYTF. CDR3 sequence (DNA): TGTGCCTGGAGCAGGGCGAACTATGGCTACACCTTC. This chain links TRBV30 with TRBJ1-2; D is perhaps TRBD1 (5 bases). Deletions cut 3 bases from V and 2 bases from J, with 7 bases between. The length of the CDR3 is 12 residues. Per germline, CDR1 GTSNPN and CDR2 SVGIG (reference sequence). Supplemented by reference TRBV30 and TRBJ1-2, the full variable domain reads SQTIHQWPATLVQPVGSPLSLECTVEGTSNPNLYWYRQAAGRGLQLLFYSVGIGQISSEVPQNLSASRPQDRQFILSSKKLLLSDSGFYLCAWSRANYGYTFGSGTRLTVV.

The rearrangement uses TRBV7-2 and TRBJ2-7; 8 bases fit TRBD1. The V gene end was trimmed by 5 bases and the J gene end by 6 bases; junction bases not matched to a gene: 12. Germline CDR1 SGHTA, CDR2 FQGNSA. The CDR3 consists of 15 residues. This CDR3 reads CASSPLAQGAIEQYF. For the CDR3, the DNA is TGTGCCAGCAGCCCCCTAGCGCAGGGGGCAATCGAGCAGTACTTC.

This clone was picked up a small number of times. The chain combines TRBV6-6 with TRBJ1-1; D gene unclear. This CDR3 region has 13 residues. Trimming pared 4 bases from V and 0 bases from J, leaving 6 bases between. Germline V lookup: CDR1 MNHNY, CDR2 SVGAGI (reference sequence). The CDR3 nucleotides read TGTGCCAGCAGTTTTACAGTGAACACTGAAGCTTTCTTT. This encodes CASSFTVNTEAFF.

This clone was found a few times. The gene calls are TRBV30 and TRBJ2-1; 16 nucleotides match TRBD2. Germline V gene lookup returns CDR1 GTSNPN and CDR2 SVGIG (reference sequence). The trim removed 4 bases at V and 8 bases at J, leaving 8 bases unmatched. This CDR3 has 16 residues. CDR3 protein: CAWTAGLAGGRDEQFF. In DNA, the CDR3 is TGTGCCTGGACTGCGGGACTAGCGGGAGGGAGGGATGAGCAGTTCTTC.

J is TRBJ2-2 and V is TRBV9; 7 bases align to TRBD1. This CDR3 comprises 16 residues. V gave up 4 bases and J gave up 1 base; unmatched junction bases: 7. Germline lookup yields CDR1 SGDLS and CDR2 YYNGEE. CDR3 nucleotide sequence: TGTGCCAGCAGCCTACAAACAGGGGTGAACACCGGGGAGCTGTTTTTT. Protein sequence: CASSLQTGVNTGELFF.

The chain couples TRBV19 to TRBJ2-1; TRBD2 might be the D (6 bases). This CDR3 has 14 amino acids. Germline V CDR1 and CDR2: LNHDA, SQIVND (reference sequence). Trimming took 4 bases from V and 4 from J, leaving 11 bases between them. The CDR3 nucleotides read TGTGCCAGTAGTAGTGGACTACCATACAATGAGCAGTTCTTC. Its protein product is CASSSGLPYNEQFF.

The rearrangement uses TRBV7-2 and TRBJ1-4, with 8 bases lining up with TRBD1. V lost 1 base, J lost 10 bases, and 2 bases stayed unmatched. The CDR3 totals 13 residues. From germline, CDR1 is SGHTA and CDR2 FQGNSA. The DNA of the CDR3 is TGTGCCAGCAGCTTAGAAGGGACAGGAAAACTGTTTTTT. Protein sequence: CASSLEGTGKLFF.

The rearrangement joins TRBV30 to TRBJ2-7, with D possibly TRBD1 on 7 matching bases. V was clipped by 3 bases and J by 4 bases, with 13 bases between them. Germline lookup yields CDR1 GTSNPN and CDR2 SVGIG (reference sequence). The CDR3 runs 13 residues. CDR3 residues: CAWRQGGLYEQYF. The CDR3 DNA reads TGTGCCTGGAGGCAGGGGGGTTTGTACGAGCAGTACTTC. Together with reference TRBV30 and TRBJ2-7, the CDR3 gives the full variable domain: SQTIHQWPATLVQPVGSPLSLECTVEGTSNPNLYWYRQAAGRGLQLLFYSVGIGQISSEVPQNLSASRPQDRQFILSSKKLLLSDSGFYLCAWRQGGLYEQYFGPGTRLTVT.

This clone was detected a few times. Other DNA sequences of this sample code for an identical CDR3. This sequence joins TRBV2 and TRBJ1-4; D unclear. This CDR3 has 11 amino acids. Deletions cut 1 base from V and 8 bases from J, with 2 bases between. CDR1 is SNHLY and CDR2 is FYNNEI in the germline V gene. CDR3 sequence reads: CASSEGEKLFF. For the CDR3, the DNA is TGTGCCAGCAGTGAAGGCGAAAAACTGTTTTTT.

This chain connects TRBV2 to TRBJ2-1; the D gene could be TRBD1 or TRBD2 (5 bases each). The CDR3 extends over 13 amino acids. Per the germline V gene, CDR1 is SNHLY and CDR2 is FYNNEI. The V end lost 6 bases, the J end lost 6 bases, and 12 bases lay between the germline ends. The CDR3 DNA reads as TGTGCCAGCAGACCGGGGCCTCTCAATGAGCAGTTCTTC. This gives the protein CASRPGPLNEQFF.

A few counts support this clone. This chain links TRBV7-2 with TRBJ2-1; 7 bases align to TRBD2. The CDR3 is 16 residues long. The J segment lost 7 bases and the V segment lost 5 bases, leaving 14 bases of the junction unmatched. Germline CDR1 and CDR2: SGHTA and FQGNSA. The CDR3 spells CASSMWREHSLNEQFF. The CDR3 DNA sequence: TGTGCCAGCAGCATGTGGCGGGAGCATAGTTTAAATGAGCAGTTCTTC.

The chain carries TRBV29-1 and TRBJ2-7, with 8 positions matching TRBD2. Germline values: CDR1 SQVTM, CDR2 ANQGSEA. The CDR3 spans 14 residues. With 4 bases clipped from V and 2 bases from J, the junction kept 7 bases outside the gene matches. CDR3 DNA: TGCAGCGTTGTTCCGCTAGCGGGCACCTACGAGCAGTACTTC. Translation: CSVVPLAGTYEQYF.